The sequence of this TCR beta chain was determined in a study of cytomegalovirus exposure and HLA in healthy donors. Study-level findings and limits: According to an earlier analysis, most TCR beta V segments yielded productive rearrangements about 87% or about 30% of the time. Versus the roughly 700-donor mean, an Asian-associated ancestry cluster reportedly showed fewer N-insertions in a later analysis. Listed as cytomegalovirus-associated were 150 to 200 TCR beta chains.

Trimming at V came to 6 bases and at J to 4 bases, leaving 10 bases not matched to a gene. CDR1 is SNHLY, CDR2 FYNNEI, per germline. There are 15 residues in the CDR3. Notes on this clone: No antigen is known for it.

The PCR used 60 Vbeta and 13 Jbeta primers. Sequencing used immunoSEQ multiplex PCR; TCRdb keeps in-frame clones, though not all of them. The sample consists of 120,000 or so clones, more than 60% of them appearing once. The sequence was collected from a woman aged 45-59 years in good health and CMV-seropositive. The source material was PBMCs. The chain uses TRBV2 and TRBJ2-7; 9 positions agree with TRBD2. The CDR3 DNA follows: TGTGCCAGCAGCGAACGGGCGGGAGGGCCGTACGAGCAGTACTTC. Encoded protein: CASSERAGGPYEQYF.